This T cell receptor (beta chain) was identified during a study of glioma-infiltrating T cells after dendritic cell vaccination. The CDR3 runs 14 residues. The ends were cut back, 3 bases at V and 5 bases at J, with 14 bases in the middle. CDR1 LNHNV and CDR2 YYDKDF come from the germline V gene (reference sequence). Profiled with immunoSEQ multiplex PCR; TCRdb holds only in-frame clones, not every one. This table holds tens of thousands of clones, 82% found once. The sample here was blood, taken before dendritic cell vaccination. The sequence derives from a human donor with glioblastoma. V usage is TRBV15 and J usage is TRBJ2-7; D is unclear. The CDR3 DNA reads as TGTGCCACCAGCAGGGGCTCGAGCCTTAACGAGCAGTACGTC. It translates to CATSRGSSLNEQYV.